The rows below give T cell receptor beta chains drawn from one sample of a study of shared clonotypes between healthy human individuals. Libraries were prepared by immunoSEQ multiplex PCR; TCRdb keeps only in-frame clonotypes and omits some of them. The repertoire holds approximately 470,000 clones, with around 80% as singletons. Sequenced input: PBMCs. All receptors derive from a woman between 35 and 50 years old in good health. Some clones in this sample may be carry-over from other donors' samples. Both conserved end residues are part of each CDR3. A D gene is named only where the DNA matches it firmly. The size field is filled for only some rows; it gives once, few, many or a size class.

CDR3 DNA: TGCGCCAGCAGCACCGGACTAGCGGGATATGTGTTCAATGAGCAGTTCTTC; CDR3 protein: CASSTGLAGYVFNEQFF; J gene: TRBJ2-1; D gene: TRBD2; V gene: TRBV5-1; CDR3 length: 17; clone size: .
CDR3 DNA: TGCAGTGTCCCTAGCTGGGATACGCAGTATTTT; CDR3 protein: CSVPSWDTQYF; J gene: TRBJ2-3; D gene: .; V gene: TRBV20-1; CDR3 length: 11; clone size: few
CDR3 DNA: TGCGCCAGCAGCTTGGGGACTCAGGATCTTGTGGAGACCCAGTACTTC; CDR3 protein: CASSLGTQDLVETQYF; J gene: TRBJ2-5; D gene: .; V gene: TRBV5-1; CDR3 length: 16; clone size: .
CDR3 DNA: TGTGCCAGCAGCTCCGGGTCTAGGGGAAGCGAGCAGTACTTC; CDR3 protein: CASSSGSRGSEQYF; J gene: TRBJ2-7; D gene: .; V gene: TRBV7-2; CDR3 length: 14; clone size: .
CDR3 DNA: TGTGCCAGCAGTCTAGGACTAGCAGGAGAGACCCAGTACTTC; CDR3 protein: CASSLGLAGETQYF; J gene: TRBJ2-5; D gene: TRBD2; V gene: TRBV27; CDR3 length: 14; clone size: .
CDR3 DNA: TGCGCCAGCAGCTTGGCCGGGACCATAGCAGATACGCAGTATTTT; CDR3 protein: CASSLAGTIADTQYF; J gene: TRBJ2-3; D gene: .; V gene: TRBV5-1; CDR3 length: 15; clone size: .
CDR3 DNA: TGTGCCAGCAGTTTAGACGGGTTCGGGGAGCAGTTCTTC; CDR3 protein: CASSLDGFGEQFF; J gene: TRBJ2-1; D gene: .; V gene: TRBV27; CDR3 length: 13; clone size: .
CDR3 DNA: TGTGCCAGCAGCCCCAGGGTGAACACTGAAGCTTTCTTT; CDR3 protein: CASSPRVNTEAFF; J gene: TRBJ1-1; D gene: .; V gene: TRBV9; CDR3 length: 13; clone size: few
CDR3 DNA: TGTGCCAGCAGCTTAACGGGACTAGCCTTTATCCGGAATGAGCAGTTCTTC; CDR3 protein: CASSLTGLAFIRNEQFF; J gene: TRBJ2-1; D gene: TRBD2; V gene: TRBV7-2; CDR3 length: 17; clone size: .
CDR3 DNA: TGTGCCAGCAGTTCTAGACTAGCGGGATGGCGGGAGACCCAGTACTTC; CDR3 protein: CASSSRLAGWRETQYF; J gene: TRBJ2-5; D gene: TRBD2; V gene: TRBV27; CDR3 length: 16; clone size: .
CDR3 DNA: TGTGCCTGGCTAGGCTCAGGAGGGGGAAGCTCACCCCTCCACTTT; CDR3 protein: CAWLGSGGGSSPLHF; J gene: TRBJ1-6; D gene: .; V gene: TRBV30; CDR3 length: 15; clone size: .
CDR3 DNA: TGTGCCACCAGCAGAGATCTAGCGGGAGCTGGTGAGCAGTACTTC; CDR3 protein: CATSRDLAGAGEQYF; J gene: TRBJ2-7; D gene: TRBD2; V gene: TRBV15; CDR3 length: 15; clone size: .
CDR3 DNA: TGTGCCAGCAGCTTATTACGTAGCTCTGGGGCCAACGTCCTGACTTTC; CDR3 protein: CASSLLRSSGANVLTF; J gene: TRBJ2-6; D gene: .; V gene: TRBV7-9; CDR3 length: 16; clone size: .
CDR3 DNA: TGTGCCAGCAGCCGTACAGGGGGGGAAAACATTCAGTACTTC; CDR3 protein: CASSRTGGENIQYF; J gene: TRBJ2-4; D gene: .; V gene: TRBV7-2; CDR3 length: 14; clone size: .
CDR3 DNA: TGTGCCAGCCAGTCGCCAAGGTCCGGAGGGTCAGATACGCAGTATTTT; CDR3 protein: CASQSPRSGGSDTQYF; J gene: TRBJ2-3; D gene: .; V gene: TRBV19; CDR3 length: 16; clone size: many
CDR3 DNA: TGTGCCAGCTCACCACCCCGGGGGACTAGCGGGATAGGGACCTACAATGAGCAGTTCTTC; CDR3 protein: CASSPPRGTSGIGTYNEQFF; J gene: TRBJ2-1; D gene: TRBD2; V gene: TRBV18; CDR3 length: 20; clone size: .
CDR3 DNA: TGTGCCATCAGTGAGGCAGGGGTCTACTATGGCTACACCTTC; CDR3 protein: CAISEAGVYYGYTF; J gene: TRBJ1-2; D gene: .; V gene: TRBV10-3; CDR3 length: 14; clone size: .
CDR3 DNA: TGTGCCAGCAGGAGCAGCTCCTACAATGAGCAGTTCTTC; CDR3 protein: CASRSSSYNEQFF; J gene: TRBJ2-1; D gene: .; V gene: TRBV2; CDR3 length: 13; clone size: .
CDR3 DNA: TGCAGCGTTCAGATGACAGGGGACTATGGCTACACCTTC; CDR3 protein: CSVQMTGDYGYTF; J gene: TRBJ1-2; D gene: TRBD1; V gene: TRBV29-1; CDR3 length: 13; clone size: .
CDR3 DNA: TGTGCCAGCAGCTCCCACAGGGGAGAGACCCAGTACTTC; CDR3 protein: CASSSHRGETQYF; J gene: TRBJ2-5; D gene: TRBD1; V gene: TRBV7-3; CDR3 length: 13; clone size: few
CDR3 DNA: TGTGCCAACAGCTTAGGGGGGGCAGGGGAGCCCCAGCATTTT; CDR3 protein: CANSLGGAGEPQHF; J gene: TRBJ1-5; D gene: .; V gene: TRBV11-2; CDR3 length: 14; clone size: .
CDR3 DNA: TGTGCCAGCAGCCAAGATAGTATGGCAGGGGCGAGGAAGATTGAAAAACTGTTTTTT; CDR3 protein: CASSQDSMAGARKIEKLFF; J gene: TRBJ1-4; D gene: .; V gene: TRBV4-2; CDR3 length: 19; clone size: .
CDR3 DNA: TGTGCCAGCTCACCTAGACTGGCGAACACAGATACGCAGTATTTT; CDR3 protein: CASSPRLANTDTQYF; J gene: TRBJ2-3; D gene: .; V gene: TRBV18; CDR3 length: 15; clone size: .
CDR3 DNA: TGTGCCAGCAGCTTGTTGCAGGGGAGTGGCAATCAGCCCCAGCATTTT; CDR3 protein: CASSLLQGSGNQPQHF; J gene: TRBJ1-5; D gene: .; V gene: TRBV5-6; CDR3 length: 16; clone size: .
CDR3 DNA: TGCAGTGCTCAGTTGCAAGAGACCCAGTACTTC; CDR3 protein: CSAQLQETQYF; J gene: TRBJ2-5; D gene: .; V gene: TRBV20-1; CDR3 length: 11; clone size: .
CDR3 DNA: TGTGCCAGCAGTCCAATGGCAGATTTTACTCCCGCCTACGAGCAGTACTTC; CDR3 protein: CASSPMADFTPAYEQYF; J gene: TRBJ2-7; D gene: .; V gene: TRBV28; CDR3 length: 17; clone size: once
CDR3 DNA: TGTGCCAGCAAACGGACCACGGCGAACACCGGGGAGCTGTTTTTT; CDR3 protein: CASKRTTANTGELFF; J gene: TRBJ2-2; D gene: .; V gene: TRBV2; CDR3 length: 15; clone size: few
CDR3 DNA: TGTGCCAGCAGCTTGACCGGCCGGACTGCTAACATTCAGTACTTC; CDR3 protein: CASSLTGRTANIQYF; J gene: TRBJ2-4; D gene: .; V gene: TRBV5-6; CDR3 length: 15; clone size: .
CDR3 DNA: TGTGCCAGCAGCCAAGATGAAGGGACAGGGGGTTACGAGCAGTACTTC; CDR3 protein: CASSQDEGTGGYEQYF; J gene: TRBJ2-7; D gene: TRBD1; V gene: TRBV4-2; CDR3 length: 16; clone size: .
CDR3 DNA: TGTGCCAGCACCCCCGGGCTAGCGGGCTCCTACGAGCAGTACTTC; CDR3 protein: CASTPGLAGSYEQYF; J gene: TRBJ2-7; D gene: TRBD2; V gene: TRBV28; CDR3 length: 15; clone size: few
CDR3 DNA: TGCGCCAGCAGCCCTCCTCTGGGAGCTAGCACAGATACGCAGTATTTT; CDR3 protein: CASSPPLGASTDTQYF; J gene: TRBJ2-3; D gene: .; V gene: TRBV5-1; CDR3 length: 16; clone size: .
CDR3 DNA: TGTGCCAGCAGTGTTTCGGGACTAGCCCTTCTTACCCAAGAGACCCAGTACTTC; CDR3 protein: CASSVSGLALLTQETQYF; J gene: TRBJ2-5; D gene: TRBD2; V gene: TRBV2; CDR3 length: 18; clone size: .
CDR3 DNA: TGTGCCAGCAGTGACTCAGGGGGGGAGACTGAAGCTTTCTTT; CDR3 protein: CASSDSGGETEAFF; J gene: TRBJ1-1; D gene: .; V gene: TRBV6-4; CDR3 length: 14; clone size: few
CDR3 DNA: TGTGCCAGCTCACCACGAGGGGACTCCTACGAGCAGTACTTC; CDR3 protein: CASSPRGDSYEQYF; J gene: TRBJ2-7; D gene: .; V gene: TRBV18; CDR3 length: 14; clone size: few
CDR3 DNA: TGTGCCAGCAGCTCTTCCGACAGGGGAGACACTGAAGCTTTCTTT; CDR3 protein: CASSSSDRGDTEAFF; J gene: TRBJ1-1; D gene: TRBD1; V gene: TRBV11-2; CDR3 length: 15; clone size: .
CDR3 DNA: TGTGCCAGCAGCACATTACAAGAGACCCAGTACTTC; CDR3 protein: CASSTLQETQYF; J gene: TRBJ2-5; D gene: .; V gene: TRBV5-6; CDR3 length: 12; clone size: few
CDR3 DNA: TGTGCCAGCAGTCTCCTTAGCGGGGGTCGGGATGAGCAGTTCTTC; CDR3 protein: CASSLLSGGRDEQFF; J gene: TRBJ2-1; D gene: TRBD2; V gene: TRBV7-9; CDR3 length: 15; clone size: .
CDR3 DNA: TGTGCCAGCAGCTTAAGGCCCGGGACACCGAACACCGGGGAGCTGTTTTTT; CDR3 protein: CASSLRPGTPNTGELFF; J gene: TRBJ2-2; D gene: .; V gene: TRBV7-3; CDR3 length: 17; clone size: .
CDR3 DNA: TGTGCCAGCAGCCCTATAGACAGAGTGAACACTGAAGCTTTCTTT; CDR3 protein: CASSPIDRVNTEAFF; J gene: TRBJ1-1; D gene: .; V gene: TRBV7-8; CDR3 length: 15; clone size: .
CDR3 DNA: TGTGCCACCAGCAGAGTTCCACGGGGCACAGATACGCAGTATTTT; CDR3 protein: CATSRVPRGTDTQYF; J gene: TRBJ2-3; D gene: .; V gene: TRBV15; CDR3 length: 15; clone size: .
CDR3 DNA: TGCGCCAGCAGCCCGGGGGTCGGGTTTGGAGCGGCCCAAGAGACCCAGTACTTC; CDR3 protein: CASSPGVGFGAAQETQYF; J gene: TRBJ2-5; D gene: .; V gene: TRBV5-1; CDR3 length: 18; clone size: once
CDR3 DNA: TGTGCCAGCAGTGCAACTAGTCAGGGTGGTACGCAGTATTTT; CDR3 protein: CASSATSQGGTQYF; J gene: TRBJ2-3; D gene: .; V gene: TRBV6-1; CDR3 length: 14; clone size: once
CDR3 DNA: TGCGCCAGCAGCGGGGGGACAGGGGACACTGAAGCTTTCTTT; CDR3 protein: CASSGGTGDTEAFF; J gene: TRBJ1-1; D gene: TRBD1; V gene: TRBV5-1; CDR3 length: 14; clone size: .
CDR3 DNA: TGTGCCAGCAGCTTAGGGTGGAGGGACACTACGCGCTATGGCTACACCTTC; CDR3 protein: CASSLGWRDTTRYGYTF; J gene: TRBJ1-2; D gene: .; V gene: TRBV13; CDR3 length: 17; clone size: .
CDR3 DNA: TGTGCCAGTACTGAGGGACAGGGAGGCTACGAGCAGTACTTC; CDR3 protein: CASTEGQGGYEQYF; J gene: TRBJ2-7; D gene: TRBD1; V gene: TRBV19; CDR3 length: 14; clone size: .
CDR3 DNA: TGTGCCAGCAGCTCCACAGGGGGCGAGCAGTACTTC; CDR3 protein: CASSSTGGEQYF; J gene: TRBJ2-7; D gene: TRBD1; V gene: TRBV11-1; CDR3 length: 12; clone size: few
CDR3 DNA: TGTGCCAGCAGGGACTGGACAGATACGCAGTATTTT; CDR3 protein: CASRDWTDTQYF; J gene: TRBJ2-3; D gene: .; V gene: TRBV6-1; CDR3 length: 12; clone size: .
CDR3 DNA: TGTGCCAGCTTGATAACTCAAGACGCTGAAGCTTTCTTT; CDR3 protein: CASLITQDAEAFF; J gene: TRBJ1-1; D gene: .; V gene: TRBV6-1; CDR3 length: 13; clone size: .
CDR3 DNA: TGTGCCAGCAGACGGATCAGCGTTGGCTATGGCTACACCTTC; CDR3 protein: CASRRISVGYGYTF; J gene: TRBJ1-2; D gene: .; V gene: TRBV5-6; CDR3 length: 14; clone size: .